This T cell receptor (beta chain) was retrieved from a study of Graves' ophthalmopathy and Graves' hyperthyroidism. Study-wide context: Prior to any treatment, peripheral blood was collected at the time of initial diagnosis.

Study-level findings and limits: Ophthalmopathy and stable hyperthyroidism were discriminated by a 13-signature model, with roughly 90% sensitivity and approximately 77% specificity. Blood also contained most of the expanded thyroid clonotypes above 0.001 frequency.

Transcripts of RNA were the source for amplifying TCR beta CDR3 regions. An initial RT-PCR round employing HTBI primers preceded a second-round multiplex PCR. A single record per CDR3 protein comes from TCRdb applying MiXCR to the multiplex PCR reads. The data contain about 220,000 distinct CDR3 sequences, 20% to 25% of them seen just once; the ten biggest clones take up about 40%. A few counts support this clonotype. Its antigen is unidentified. The sequence was obtained from a woman in her fifties or sixties with Graves' ophthalmopathy. Sequenced sample: peripheral blood.

CDR3 amino acids: CASSHTLLGGDQPQHF. The CDR3 DNA reads as TGTGCCAGCAGTCATACCCTTTTGGGCGGAGATCAGCCCCAGCATTTT. J is TRBJ1-5 and V is TRBV12-3 or TRBV12-4; D remains unclear. The V gene lost 5 bases and the J gene lost 5 bases, with 19 bases spanning the gap. The CDR3 has 16 residues.